This TCR beta chain was sequenced in a study of blood T cell repertoires in COVID-19. Study background: The United States, Italy and Spain supplied acute and convalescent COVID-19 samples. Sources were T cells, B-cell-depleted T cells, or PBMCs; the material itself was cDNA or gDNA.

V shed 1 base and J shed 4 bases, with 16 bases lying between them. From germline, CDR1 is LGHDT and CDR2 YNNKEL (reference sequence). This CDR3 has 16 residues. Original methodology: Reference gene primer amplification yielded estimated nucleated cell counts. Libraries were prepared by immunoSEQ multiplex PCR; TCRdb keeps only in-frame clonotypes and omits some of them. The DNA was the basis for D and trimming; V, J and clone size are from that table. In the table there are 250,000 or so clones, roughly 90% of which are singletons. The gene calls are TRBV3-1 (or the pseudogene TRBV3-2) and TRBJ2-5; weak D call: TRBD2 (7 bases). The receptor was derived from a woman in her thirties with active or convalescent COVID-19. Sequencing used peripheral blood. The CDR3 loop is CASSQVGGGAIETQYF. CDR3 DNA: TGTGCCAGCAGCCAAGTGGGTGGGGGGGCGATAGAGACCCAGTACTTC.